A selection of T cell receptor beta chains follows, all from one sample in a study of shared clonotypes between healthy human individuals. Produced via immunoSEQ multiplex PCR; TCRdb's table is partial and in-frame only. The table has approximately 2.5 million clones, under 95% seen once. Specimen: naive CD4+ T cells from PBMCs. The receptors were gathered from a man younger than 30 in good health. Some clones in this sample may be carry-over from other donors' samples. Each CDR3 is given with its conserved first and last residue. The D gene is left open where the match is weak. Where a row states a size, it is once, few, many or the class of an expanded clone; other rows omit it.

d_call: TRBD1
v_call: TRBV19
clone_size: -
j_call: TRBJ1-5
cdr3_aa: CASSNLDRGGGNQPQHF
cdr3_nt: TGTGCCAGTAGTAACCTAGACAGGGGAGGCGGCAATCAGCCCCAGCATTTT

d_call: -
v_call: TRBV18
clone_size: -
j_call: TRBJ1-4
cdr3_aa: CASSDNGPNEKLFF
cdr3_nt: TGTGCCAGCTCAGACAATGGGCCTAATGAAAAACTGTTTTTT

d_call: -
v_call: TRBV9
clone_size: -
j_call: TRBJ2-3
cdr3_aa: CASTVEGTDTQYF
cdr3_nt: TGTGCCAGCACCGTGGAGGGCACAGATACGCAGTATTTT

d_call: -
v_call: TRBV4-1
clone_size: once
j_call: TRBJ2-1
cdr3_aa: CASSQVLAQNNEQFF
cdr3_nt: TGCGCCAGCAGCCAAGTACTCGCACAGAACAATGAGCAGTTCTTC

d_call: -
v_call: TRBV28
clone_size: -
j_call: TRBJ2-3
cdr3_aa: CASSLRFTQYF
cdr3_nt: TGTGCCAGCAGTTTGCGGTTTACGCAGTATTTT

d_call: -
v_call: TRBV6-1
clone_size: -
j_call: TRBJ1-1
cdr3_aa: CASSEGAAGDTEAFF
cdr3_nt: TGTGCCAGCAGTGAAGGGGCGGCGGGGGACACTGAAGCTTTCTTT

d_call: -
v_call: TRBV6-1
clone_size: -
j_call: TRBJ2-5
cdr3_aa: CASSEGGAKETQYF
cdr3_nt: TGTGCCAGCAGTGAAGGGGGGGCCAAAGAGACCCAGTACTTC

d_call: TRBD1
v_call: TRBV19
clone_size: -
j_call: TRBJ1-5
cdr3_aa: CASSPGQGISNQPQHF
cdr3_nt: TGTGCCAGTAGTCCGGGACAGGGGATTAGCAATCAGCCCCAGCATTTT

d_call: -
v_call: TRBV9
clone_size: -
j_call: TRBJ1-1
cdr3_aa: CASSERGGTNTEAFF
cdr3_nt: TGTGCCAGCAGCGAGCGAGGGGGGACGAACACTGAAGCTTTCTTT

d_call: -
v_call: TRBV2
clone_size: -
j_call: TRBJ2-7
cdr3_aa: CASRRETGAYEQYF
cdr3_nt: TGTGCCAGCAGGAGGGAAACAGGAGCCTACGAGCAGTACTTC

d_call: TRBD2
v_call: TRBV4-1
clone_size: -
j_call: TRBJ2-1
cdr3_aa: CASSRPRLAGASNEQFF
cdr3_nt: TGCGCCAGCAGCCGACCAAGACTAGCGGGAGCTTCAAATGAGCAGTTCTTC

d_call: -
v_call: TRBV6-5
clone_size: -
j_call: TRBJ2-5
cdr3_aa: CASSLGAGTETQYF
cdr3_nt: TGTGCCAGCAGCCTCGGGGCAGGGACGGAGACCCAGTACTTC

d_call: -
v_call: TRBV19
clone_size: -
j_call: TRBJ1-4
cdr3_aa: CASSQGWTNEKLFF
cdr3_nt: TGTGCCAGTAGTCAGGGGTGGACTAATGAAAAACTGTTTTTT

d_call: TRBD2
v_call: TRBV6-5
clone_size: -
j_call: TRBJ2-7
cdr3_aa: CASSPMAGGFEQYF
cdr3_nt: TGTGCCAGCAGCCCTATGGCGGGAGGGTTTGAGCAGTACTTC

d_call: -
v_call: TRBV15
clone_size: -
j_call: TRBJ1-2
cdr3_aa: CATSRVSYGYTF
cdr3_nt: TGTGCCACCAGCAGAGTCAGTTATGGCTACACCTTC

d_call: -
v_call: TRBV6-1
clone_size: few
j_call: TRBJ1-1
cdr3_aa: CASKGQRVTEAFF
cdr3_nt: TGTGCCAGCAAGGGCCAAAGGGTCACTGAAGCTTTCTTT

d_call: -
v_call: TRBV7-8
clone_size: -
j_call: TRBJ2-3
cdr3_aa: CASSGRMGTQYF
cdr3_nt: TGTGCCAGCAGCGGCAGGATGGGTACGCAGTATTTT

d_call: -
v_call: TRBV11-2
clone_size: -
j_call: TRBJ2-7
cdr3_aa: CASSLVRTAIYEQYF
cdr3_nt: TGTGCCAGCAGCTTAGTTAGGACAGCGATCTACGAGCAGTACTTC

d_call: -
v_call: TRBV18
clone_size: -
j_call: TRBJ2-2
cdr3_aa: CASSSGGHMNTGELFF
cdr3_nt: TGTGCCAGCTCATCGGGGGGACACATGAACACCGGGGAGCTGTTTTTT

d_call: TRBD2
v_call: TRBV19
clone_size: -
j_call: TRBJ2-3
cdr3_aa: CASSMYSGSTDTQYF
cdr3_nt: TGTGCCAGTAGTATGTATAGCGGGAGCACAGATACGCAGTATTTT

d_call: -
v_call: TRBV9
clone_size: -
j_call: TRBJ2-2
cdr3_aa: CASSPQRIHTGELFF
cdr3_nt: TGTGCCAGCAGCCCGCAGCGGATCCACACCGGGGAGCTGTTTTTT

d_call: -
v_call: TRBV14
clone_size: -
j_call: TRBJ2-4
cdr3_aa: CASSPPNKNIQYF
cdr3_nt: TGTGCCAGCAGCCCCCCAAACAAAAACATTCAGTACTTC

d_call: -
v_call: TRBV5-1
clone_size: -
j_call: TRBJ1-1
cdr3_aa: CASSLRMNTEAFF
cdr3_nt: TGCGCCAGCAGCCTGCGAATGAACACTGAAGCTTTCTTT

d_call: -
v_call: TRBV19
clone_size: -
j_call: TRBJ1-2
cdr3_aa: CASSIDHHRGGSDYGYTF
cdr3_nt: TGTGCCAGTAGTATAGATCACCACCGGGGGGGAAGTGACTATGGCTACACCTTC

d_call: -
v_call: TRBV7-3
clone_size: -
j_call: TRBJ2-2
cdr3_aa: CASSLTGTPSAGELFF
cdr3_nt: TGTGCCAGCAGCTTAACAGGGACTCCTAGCGCTGGGGAGCTGTTTTTT

d_call: -
v_call: TRBV19
clone_size: -
j_call: TRBJ2-7
cdr3_aa: CASSAGRGDSYEQYF
cdr3_nt: TGTGCCAGTAGTGCCGGACGGGGAGACTCCTACGAGCAGTACTTC

d_call: -
v_call: TRBV19
clone_size: once
j_call: TRBJ1-2
cdr3_aa: CASSIGGGYGGYTF
cdr3_nt: TGTGCCAGTAGTATCGGGGGAGGGTACGGTGGCTACACCTTC

d_call: -
v_call: TRBV7-2
clone_size: -
j_call: TRBJ2-7
cdr3_aa: CASSLFGGLNYEQYF
cdr3_nt: TGTGCCAGCAGCTTATTTGGAGGCCTGAACTACGAGCAGTACTTC

d_call: -
v_call: TRBV11-3
clone_size: -
j_call: TRBJ2-3
cdr3_aa: CASSLGSRGELDTQYF
cdr3_nt: TGTGCCAGCAGCTTAGGGTCCCGCGGGGAGCTAGATACGCAGTATTTT

d_call: TRBD1
v_call: TRBV5-1
clone_size: -
j_call: TRBJ1-1
cdr3_aa: CASSLAPGGTEAFF
cdr3_nt: TGCGCCAGCAGCTTGGCCCCAGGGGGCACTGAAGCTTTCTTT

d_call: -
v_call: TRBV5-8
clone_size: -
j_call: TRBJ1-6
cdr3_aa: CASSPEGRPNSPLHF
cdr3_nt: TGTGCCAGCAGCCCAGAGGGACGGCCAAATTCACCCCTCCACTTT

d_call: -
v_call: TRBV4-2
clone_size: once
j_call: TRBJ2-5
cdr3_aa: CASMHWEEETQYF
cdr3_nt: TGTGCCAGCATGCATTGGGAGGAAGAGACCCAGTACTTC

d_call: -
v_call: TRBV5-1
clone_size: -
j_call: TRBJ2-1
cdr3_aa: CASSSRDYNEQFF
cdr3_nt: TGCGCCAGCAGCAGCCGGGACTACAATGAGCAGTTCTTC

d_call: TRBD1
v_call: TRBV4-1
clone_size: once
j_call: TRBJ1-1
cdr3_aa: CASSPGQGHAAEAFF
cdr3_nt: TGCGCCAGCAGCCCAGGACAGGGACATGCGGCTGAAGCTTTCTTT

d_call: TRBD1
v_call: TRBV7-2
clone_size: -
j_call: TRBJ2-7
cdr3_aa: CASSLPRDRSSYEQYF
cdr3_nt: TGTGCCAGCAGCTTACCCCGGGACAGGAGTTCCTACGAGCAGTACTTC

d_call: -
v_call: TRBV5-6
clone_size: -
j_call: TRBJ1-2
cdr3_aa: CASSYEPRSNYGYTF
cdr3_nt: TGTGCCAGCAGCTACGAGCCGAGGTCGAACTATGGCTACACCTTC

d_call: -
v_call: TRBV5-1
clone_size: -
j_call: TRBJ1-2
cdr3_aa: CASSLTGGGGYTF
cdr3_nt: TGCGCCAGCAGCTTGACGGGAGGAGGGGGCTACACCTTC

d_call: -
v_call: TRBV4-3
clone_size: -
j_call: TRBJ2-7
cdr3_aa: CASSQDSSDSQDGEQYF
cdr3_nt: TGCGCCAGCAGCCAAGATTCTTCGGACTCCCAGGATGGCGAGCAGTACTTC

d_call: -
v_call: TRBV5-4
clone_size: -
j_call: TRBJ2-2
cdr3_aa: CASSLGRGLANTGELFF
cdr3_nt: TGTGCCAGCAGCTTGGGGCGGGGCCTCGCGAACACCGGGGAGCTGTTTTTT

d_call: -
v_call: TRBV10-3
clone_size: -
j_call: TRBJ1-4
cdr3_aa: CAISERAVGNEKLFF
cdr3_nt: TGTGCCATCAGTGAGCGGGCTGTTGGGAATGAAAAACTGTTTTTT

d_call: TRBD2
v_call: TRBV11-2
clone_size: -
j_call: TRBJ2-1
cdr3_aa: CASSLTHLGAGGTGGEQFF
cdr3_nt: TGTGCCAGCAGCTTAACCCACCTGGGGGCGGGAGGAACTGGGGGTGAGCAGTTCTTC

d_call: -
v_call: TRBV28
clone_size: -
j_call: TRBJ2-7
cdr3_aa: CASSLLSGSRGYEQYF
cdr3_nt: TGTGCCAGCAGTTTATTGTCTGGATCCAGGGGCTACGAGCAGTACTTC

d_call: -
v_call: TRBV16
clone_size: -
j_call: TRBJ1-2
cdr3_aa: CASSQFSPSANYGYTF
cdr3_nt: TGTGCCAGCAGCCAATTTTCTCCTAGCGCTAACTATGGCTACACCTTC

d_call: -
v_call: TRBV7-9
clone_size: -
j_call: TRBJ2-5
cdr3_aa: CASSSPKQGSQETQYF
cdr3_nt: TGTGCCAGCAGCTCCCCCAAACAGGGATCCCAAGAGACCCAGTACTTC

d_call: TRBD1
v_call: TRBV9
clone_size: -
j_call: TRBJ2-2
cdr3_aa: CASSARQGATNTGELFF
cdr3_nt: TGTGCCAGCAGCGCTAGACAGGGGGCAACAAACACCGGGGAGCTGTTTTTT

d_call: TRBD1
v_call: TRBV18
clone_size: -
j_call: TRBJ2-2
cdr3_aa: CASSPPGQMGGELFF
cdr3_nt: TGTGCCAGCTCACCACCGGGACAGATGGGCGGGGAGCTGTTTTTT